Included here is one T cell receptor (beta chain) sequence, with context. The antigen is not known. Sequence at one end of the junction differs from germline and may be a read error. The data were obtained in a study of cytomegalovirus exposure and HLA in healthy donors. The CDR3 is 15 amino acids. The germline CDR1 and CDR2 sequences are SGHAT and FQNNGV. The study, taken as a whole, reports: The authors reported that TCR beta sequences could predict HLA-A and HLA-B alleles. These predictions were accurate for most subjects in the first cohort. Rare TCR sequences predominated, though certain public TCRs were found in many donors.

Each of the donors was a healthy bone marrow donor. Researchers ran the PCR with 60 Vbeta and 13 Jbeta primers. The method was immunoSEQ multiplex PCR; TCRdb's version includes in-frame clones alone and lacks a portion of them. The table lists 160,000 or so clones, more than 65% of them singletons. This chain connects TRBV11-2 to TRBJ2-3, with D possibly being TRBD2 (6 bases). The receptor was isolated from a man in his thirties or forties in good health and CMV-seronegative. Source material: PBMCs. The CDR3 DNA sequence: TGTGCCGGCAGCTTAGAAGGGACTGCCACAGATACGCAGTATTTT. As protein: CAGSLEGTATDTQYF.